The T cell receptor beta chain under discussion was sequenced for a study of tumor and adjacent non-tumor tissue in lung cancer. Turning to the study itself: Patients comprised roughly 12 adenocarcinoma, a couple of squamous cell carcinoma and 1 small cell lung cancer.

RNA was extracted from bulk tissue without any cell sorting. Three rounds of nested PCR, following a modified ARM-PCR protocol, produced the TCRbeta library. TCRdb used MiXCR to reprocess the multiplex PCR reads, holding one entry per CDR3 protein. Of about 200,000 distinct CDR3 sequences listed, roughly 70% are singletons. Germline values: CDR1 SGHRS, CDR2 YFSETQ. This CDR3 region has 14 residues. Study-level points and caveats: Tumor TCR diversity, when higher, was linked to shorter survival. Normal lung showed higher cumulative top 100 clone frequency than tumor.

In regard to this clonotype: Its target is unknown. At one end, the junction sequence differs from germline, possibly due to a read error.

V gene TRBV5-1 combines with J gene TRBJ1-1; possibly TRBD1 for D (6 bases). Sequencing was done on a sample of lung tumor tissue. This receptor was identified in a man in his sixties with non-small cell lung cancer. CDR3 sequence: CTSSRGDTNTEAFF. In DNA form, the CDR3 reads TGCACCAGCAGCCGCGGGGACACTAACACTGAAGCTTTCTTT.